This T cell receptor beta chain is from a study of blood T cell repertoires in COVID-19. The germline gives CDR1 MNHEY, CDR2 SVGAGI. The germline V and J ends were trimmed by 10 bases and 4 bases, with 12 bases remaining between them. This CDR3 has 12 amino acids. Assay: immunoSEQ multiplex PCR; the TCRdb copy retains only in-frame clones and omits some. Here the sample spans 52,000 or so clones, approximately 91% being singletons. This TCR was recovered from a man aged 55 to 70 with active COVID-19. The sequenced sample consisted of peripheral blood. The chain recombines TRBV6-5 with TRBJ2-3; D is unclear. The CDR3: CATERGADTQYF. The CDR3 nucleotides read TGTGCCACAGAAAGAGGCGCAGATACGCAGTATTTT.